This passage covers 10 T cell receptor beta chains from one sample sequenced in a study of blood T cell repertoires in COVID-19. Repertoires were generated with immunoSEQ multiplex PCR, while TCRdb's copy carries only in-frame clones and drops some. This sample has around 140,000 clones, with around 87% found just once. Sequences were obtained from peripheral blood. The receptors come from a man aged 45 to 65 with active COVID-19.

The chain carries TRBV6-5 and TRBJ1-2, with a tentative D call TRBD1 (6 bases). In germline, CDR1 is MNHEY, CDR2 SVGAGI. The CDR3 extends over 13 amino acids. V lost 6 bases and J lost 4, with 12 bases in between. CDR3 coding DNA: TGTGCCAGCAGGCGTCAAGGGGGCTATGGCTACACCTTC. It translates to CASRRQGGYGYTF.

The chain recombines TRBV6-6 with TRBJ2-1, with D possibly being TRBD1 (6 bases). The CDR3 has 16 amino acids. CDR1 is MNHNY and CDR2 is SVGAGI in the germline V gene (reference sequence). V lost 2 bases, J lost 8 bases, and 19 bases lay in between. The DNA for the CDR3 is TGTGCCAGCAGTTACGGCTTCAGGGGAATCAGATATGAGCAGTTCTTC. Encoded protein: CASSYGFRGIRYEQFF.

The chain couples TRBV28 to TRBJ1-2; D is unresolved. CDR3 size: 12 residues. Germline values: CDR1 MDHEN, CDR2 SYDVKM. Trimming cost V 6 bases and J 6 bases, with 11 bases left between them. The CDR3 bases are TGTGCCAGCAGCACCCCCTCAGATGGCTACACCTTC. This translates into CASSTPSDGYTF.

The CDR3 nucleotides are TGTGCCAGCAGTCGGCGGGACAGACTCTATGGCTACACCTTC. It yields the protein CASSRRDRLYGYTF. The V call is TRBV3-1 (or the pseudogene TRBV3-2), the J call TRBJ1-2; 7 positions agree with TRBD1. Germline trimming cut 6 bases from V and 4 bases from J; bases unmatched to any gene: 8. The CDR3 runs 14 residues. Germline V gene sequence: CDR1 LGHDT, CDR2 YNNKEL (reference sequence).

The rearrangement links TRBV19 to TRBJ2-3; D possibly corresponds to TRBD2 (5 bases). The germline V gene has CDR1 LNHDA and CDR2 SQIVND (reference sequence). Trimming pared 3 bases from V and 3 bases from J, leaving 10 bases between. The CDR3 totals 14 residues. The CDR3 DNA reads as TGTGCCAGTAGTATGGACCCGGGGACAGATACGCAGTATTTT. This codes for CASSMDPGTDTQYF. The whole variable domain, remainder taken from reference TRBV19 and TRBJ2-3, is DGGITQSPKYLFRKEGQNVTLSCEQNLNHDAMYWYRQDPGQGLRLIYYSQIVNDFQKGDIAEGYSVSREKKESFPLTVTSAQKNPTAFYLCASSMDPGTDTQYFGPGTRLTVL.

This chain joins TRBV10-1 and TRBJ2-5, with 7 nucleotides matching TRBD2. The CDR3 length is 16 residues. V lost 4 bases to trimming and J lost 2 bases; unmatched junction nucleotides: 10. The germline gives CDR1 WNHNN, CDR2 SYGVQD (reference sequence). Here the CDR3 DNA reads TGCGCCAGCAGTGTAACGGATCCGGGGGGTCAAGAGACCCAGTACTTC. Its protein is CASSVTDPGGQETQYF.

V gene TRBV25-1 combines with J gene TRBJ2-1; 10 nucleotides line up with TRBD2. Per germline, CDR1 MGHDK and CDR2 SYGVNS. The CDR3 consists of 16 residues. V lost 3 bases and J lost 4; bases outside the gene matches: 6. The CDR3 protein is CASSDTSGGGYNEQFF. Here the CDR3 DNA reads TGTGCCAGCAGTGACACGAGCGGGGGGGGATACAATGAGCAGTTCTTC.

The rearrangement links TRBV9 to TRBJ2-5, with D tentatively TRBD1 (5 bases). V lost 0 bases to trimming and J lost 4 bases, with 10 bases between them. The CDR3 covers 14 residues. Germline loops: CDR1 SGDLS, CDR2 YYNGEE. Here the CDR3 DNA reads TGTGCCAGCAGCGTAGGTTGGCAGGGAGAGACCCAGTACTTC. It encodes CASSVGWQGETQYF.

The chain recombines TRBV6-1 with TRBJ2-7; a weak D match, TRBD2 (7 bases). There are 17 residues in the CDR3. V gave up 2 bases and J gave up 2 bases, with 19 bases separating them. CDR1 and CDR2 from the germline V gene are MNHNS and SASEGT. The CDR3 DNA reads as TGTGCCAGCAGTGAAAGGCCCCCTGGCGGGGGCACCTACGAGCAGTACTTC. Encoded protein: CASSERPPGGGTYEQYF.

This clone was found once. J is TRBJ1-1 and V is TRBV6-5; D possibly corresponds to TRBD1 (5 bases). The germline V gene has CDR1 MNHEY and CDR2 SVGAGI. The germline V and J ends were trimmed by 0 bases and 2 bases, with 10 bases remaining between them. CDR3 length: 15 amino acids. This chain's CDR3 is CASSYSGVINTEAFF. CDR3 coding DNA: TGTGCCAGCAGTTACTCAGGGGTTATCAACACTGAAGCTTTCTTT.